The T cell receptor (beta chain) described here comes from a study of beta chain features in type 1 diabetes. The germline CDR1 and CDR2 sequences are SGHDN and FVKESK. The CDR3 spans 16 residues. V dropped 5 bases and J dropped 4; count of bases not matched to a gene: 7. Every donor had blood drawn once into heparin, around 120 mL on average. This clone was counted many times. Investigators reverse transcribed all isolated RNA, so they sequenced expressed TCRB transcripts. Naive, central memory and regulatory T cell samples yielded around 3.9 million reads on average. Measured with immunoSEQ multiplex PCR; TCRdb has only the in-frame clones, and not every one. The table includes about 150,000 clones, around 8% detected once.

The sequencing sample was made of central memory CD4+ T cells from blood. The sequence came from a man aged 18 to 30 in good health. The chain carries TRBV14 and TRBJ2-1; 11 bases line up with TRBD2. CDR3 nucleotides: TGTGCCAGCAGCTTCGGCGTAGCGGGAGGGTACAATGAGCAGTTCTTC. It codes for CASSFGVAGGYNEQFF.